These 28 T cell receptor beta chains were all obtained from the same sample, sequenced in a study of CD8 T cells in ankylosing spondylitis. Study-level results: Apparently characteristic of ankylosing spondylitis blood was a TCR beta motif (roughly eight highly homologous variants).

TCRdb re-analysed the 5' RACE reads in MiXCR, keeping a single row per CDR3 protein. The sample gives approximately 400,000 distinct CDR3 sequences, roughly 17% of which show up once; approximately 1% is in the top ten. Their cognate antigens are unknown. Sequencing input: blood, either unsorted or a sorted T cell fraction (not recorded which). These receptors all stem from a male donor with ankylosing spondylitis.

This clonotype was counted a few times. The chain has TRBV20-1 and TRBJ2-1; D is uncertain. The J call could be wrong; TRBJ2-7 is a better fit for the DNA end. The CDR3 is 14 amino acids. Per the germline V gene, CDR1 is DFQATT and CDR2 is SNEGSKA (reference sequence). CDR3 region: CSARVNSLYNEQYF. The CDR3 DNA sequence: TGCAGTGCTAGAGTGAATAGTCTCTACAATGAGCAGTACTTC.

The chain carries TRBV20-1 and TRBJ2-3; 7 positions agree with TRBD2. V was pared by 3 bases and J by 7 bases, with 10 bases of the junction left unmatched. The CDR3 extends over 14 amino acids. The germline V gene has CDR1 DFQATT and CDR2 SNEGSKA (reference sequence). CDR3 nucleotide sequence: TGCAGTGCTAGGGCGGGAGAGGTCGGGAATACGCAGTATTTT. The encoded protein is CSARAGEVGNTQYF.

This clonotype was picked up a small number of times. The CDR3 DNA reads TGTGCCAGCTTTAGAGAGGGGAGTACAGATACGCAGTATTTT. It yields the protein CASFREGSTDTQYF. The chain is built from TRBV6-1 and TRBJ2-3, with D perhaps TRBD1 or TRBD2 (5 bases each). The CDR3 is made up of 14 amino acids. Germline V CDR1 and CDR2: MNHNS, SASEGT. V was pared by 8 bases and J by 3 bases, with 15 bases between.

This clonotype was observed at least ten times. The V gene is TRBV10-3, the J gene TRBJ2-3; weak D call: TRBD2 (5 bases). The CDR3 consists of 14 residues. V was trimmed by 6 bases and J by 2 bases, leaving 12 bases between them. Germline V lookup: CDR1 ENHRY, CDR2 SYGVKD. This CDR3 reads CAISMSGLTDTQYF. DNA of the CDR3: TGTGCCATCAGCATGAGCGGCCTCACAGATACGCAGTATTTT.

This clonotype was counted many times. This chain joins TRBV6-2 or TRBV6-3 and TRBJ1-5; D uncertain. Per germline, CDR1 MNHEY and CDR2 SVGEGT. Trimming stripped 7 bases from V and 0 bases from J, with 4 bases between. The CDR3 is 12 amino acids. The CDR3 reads CASKYSNQPQHF. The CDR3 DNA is TGTGCCAGCAAATATAGCAATCAGCCCCAGCATTTT.

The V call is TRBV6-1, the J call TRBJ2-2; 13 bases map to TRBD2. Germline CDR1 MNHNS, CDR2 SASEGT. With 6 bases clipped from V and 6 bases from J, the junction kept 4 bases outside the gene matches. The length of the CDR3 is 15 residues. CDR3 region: CASRGLAGVAGELFF. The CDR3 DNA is TGTGCCAGCAGAGGACTAGCGGGAGTGGCCGGGGAGCTGTTTTTT.

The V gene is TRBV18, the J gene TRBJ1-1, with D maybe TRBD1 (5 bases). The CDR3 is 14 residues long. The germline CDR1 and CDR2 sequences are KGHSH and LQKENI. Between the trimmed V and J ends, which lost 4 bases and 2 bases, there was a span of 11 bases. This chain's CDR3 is CASSHGTVNTEAFF. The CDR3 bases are TGTGCCAGCTCACACGGGACCGTAAACACTGAAGCTTTCTTT.

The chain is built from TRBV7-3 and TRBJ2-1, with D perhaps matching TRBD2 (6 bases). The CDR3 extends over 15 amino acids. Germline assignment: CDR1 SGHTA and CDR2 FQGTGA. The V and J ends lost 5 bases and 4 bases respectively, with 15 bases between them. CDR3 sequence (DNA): TGTGCCAGCAGCCCAAAGACTAGTATGTACAATGAGCAGTTCTTC. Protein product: CASSPKTSMYNEQFF.

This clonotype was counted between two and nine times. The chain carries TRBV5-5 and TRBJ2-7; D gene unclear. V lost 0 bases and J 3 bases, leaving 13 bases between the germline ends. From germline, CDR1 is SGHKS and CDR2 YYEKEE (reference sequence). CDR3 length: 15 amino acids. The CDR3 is CASSLEGSVVYEQYF. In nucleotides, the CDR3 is TGTGCCAGCAGCTTGGAGGGTTCGGTGGTCTACGAGCAGTACTTC.

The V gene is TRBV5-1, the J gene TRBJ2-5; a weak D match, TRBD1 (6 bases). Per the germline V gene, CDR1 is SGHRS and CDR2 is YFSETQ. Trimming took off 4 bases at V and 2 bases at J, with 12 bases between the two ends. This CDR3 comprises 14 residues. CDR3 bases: TGCGCCAGCAGCGCAGGGGACAAGCAAGAGACCCAGTACTTC. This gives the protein CASSAGDKQETQYF.

CDR3: CASSNRDTSNTGELFF. The CDR3 nucleotides are TGCGCCAGCAGCAACCGGGACACTTCGAACACCGGGGAGCTGTTTTTT. The V and J genes are TRBV5-1 and TRBJ2-2; TRBD1 is a possible D gene (6 bases). V gave up 4 bases and J gave up 0 bases, with 13 bases separating them. The CDR3 spans 16 residues. Germline V gives CDR1 SGHRS, CDR2 YFSETQ.

The chain's CDR3 is CASSLGTRYQDNEQFF. As DNA, the CDR3 is TGCGCCAGCAGCTTGGGTACCCGGTACCAGGACAATGAGCAGTTCTTC. This sequence joins TRBV5-1 and TRBJ2-1; D not resolved. Germline V gene data show CDR1 as SGHRS and CDR2 as YFSETQ. V was shortened by 0 bases and J by 5 bases, with 15 bases between the two germline ends. This CDR3 spans 16 amino acids.

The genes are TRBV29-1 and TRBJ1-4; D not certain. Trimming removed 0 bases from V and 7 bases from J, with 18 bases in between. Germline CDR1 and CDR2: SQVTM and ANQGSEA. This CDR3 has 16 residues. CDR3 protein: CSVEDSLVAAGEKLFF. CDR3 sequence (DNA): TGCAGCGTTGAAGATTCTCTCGTGGCCGCGGGTGAAAAACTGTTTTTT.

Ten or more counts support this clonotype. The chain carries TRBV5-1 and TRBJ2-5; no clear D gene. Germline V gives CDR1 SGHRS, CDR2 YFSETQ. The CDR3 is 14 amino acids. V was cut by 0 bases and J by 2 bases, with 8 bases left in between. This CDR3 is CASSLGAAQETQYF. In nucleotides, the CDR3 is TGCGCCAGCAGCTTGGGGGCAGCACAAGAGACCCAGTACTTC.

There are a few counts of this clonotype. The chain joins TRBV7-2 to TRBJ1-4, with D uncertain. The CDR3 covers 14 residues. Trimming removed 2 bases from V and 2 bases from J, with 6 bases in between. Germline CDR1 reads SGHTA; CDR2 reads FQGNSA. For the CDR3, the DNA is TGTGCCAGCAGCTTACGGCTGACTAATGAAAAACTGTTTTTT. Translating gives CASSLRLTNEKLFF.

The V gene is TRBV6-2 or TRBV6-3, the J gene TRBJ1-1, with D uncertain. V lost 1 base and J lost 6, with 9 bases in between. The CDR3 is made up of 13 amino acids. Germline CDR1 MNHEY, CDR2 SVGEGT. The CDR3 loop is CASSYFTVAEAFF. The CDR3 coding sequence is TGTGCCAGCAGTTACTTTACAGTGGCTGAAGCTTTCTTT.

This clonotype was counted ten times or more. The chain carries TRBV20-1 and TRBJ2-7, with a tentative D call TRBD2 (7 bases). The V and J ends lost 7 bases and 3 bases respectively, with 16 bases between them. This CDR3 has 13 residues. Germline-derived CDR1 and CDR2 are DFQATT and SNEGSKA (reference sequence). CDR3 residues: CSGRVGGLYEQYF. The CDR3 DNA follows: TGCAGTGGTCGGGTCGGGGGGCTCTACGAGCAGTACTTC.

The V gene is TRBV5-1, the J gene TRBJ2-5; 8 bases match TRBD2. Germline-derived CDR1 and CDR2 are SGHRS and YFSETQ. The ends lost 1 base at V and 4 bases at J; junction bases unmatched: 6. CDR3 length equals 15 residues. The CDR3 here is CASSLSGGGGETQYF. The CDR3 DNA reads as TGCGCCAGCAGCTTGAGCGGGGGAGGGGGAGAGACCCAGTACTTC.

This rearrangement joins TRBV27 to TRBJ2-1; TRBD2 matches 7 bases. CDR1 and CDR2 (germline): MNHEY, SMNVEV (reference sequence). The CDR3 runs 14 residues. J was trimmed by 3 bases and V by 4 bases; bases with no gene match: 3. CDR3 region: CASSSSSGYNEQFF. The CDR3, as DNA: TGTGCCAGCAGTTCCTCTAGCGGCTACAATGAGCAGTTCTTC.

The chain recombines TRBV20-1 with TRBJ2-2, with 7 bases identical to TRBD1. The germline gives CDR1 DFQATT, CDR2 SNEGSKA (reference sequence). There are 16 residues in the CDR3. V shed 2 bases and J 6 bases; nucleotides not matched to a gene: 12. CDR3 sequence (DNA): TGCAGTGCTAGAATCCCGGACAGGAGCTTTTCCGGGGAGCTGTTTTTT. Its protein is CSARIPDRSFSGELFF.

The CDR3 region is CASSPGSGRETQYF. CDR3 nucleotides: TGTGCCAGCAGCCCGGGGTCGGGTCGGGAGACCCAGTACTTC. This chain links TRBV5-6 with TRBJ2-5; tentatively, D is TRBD2 (5 bases). The ends were cut back, 4 bases at V and 5 bases at J, with 15 bases in the middle. Per germline, CDR1 SGHDT and CDR2 YYEEEE. This CDR3 region has 14 residues.

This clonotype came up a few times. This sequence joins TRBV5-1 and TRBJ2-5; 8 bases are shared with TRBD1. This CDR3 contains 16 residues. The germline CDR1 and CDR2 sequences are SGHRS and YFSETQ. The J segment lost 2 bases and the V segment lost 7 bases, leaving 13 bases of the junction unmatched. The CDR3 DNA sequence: TGCGCCAGCGGACGGACAGGGTCCACTGATCAAGAGACCCAGTACTTC. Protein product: CASGRTGSTDQETQYF.

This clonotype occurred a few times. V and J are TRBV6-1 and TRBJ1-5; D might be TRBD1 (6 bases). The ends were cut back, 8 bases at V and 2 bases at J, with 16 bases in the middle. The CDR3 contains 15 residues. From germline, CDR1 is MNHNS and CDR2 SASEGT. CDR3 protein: CASDRDKGGNQPQHF. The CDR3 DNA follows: TGTGCCAGCGATCGGGACAAAGGAGGCAATCAGCCCCAGCATTTT.

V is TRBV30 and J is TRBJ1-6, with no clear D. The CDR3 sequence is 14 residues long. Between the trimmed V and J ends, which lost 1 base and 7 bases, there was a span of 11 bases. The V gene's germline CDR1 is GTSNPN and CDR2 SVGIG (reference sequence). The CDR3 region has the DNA TGTGCCTGGAGTGATGTCAGTCTAAATTCACCCCTCCACTTT. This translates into CAWSDVSLNSPLHF.

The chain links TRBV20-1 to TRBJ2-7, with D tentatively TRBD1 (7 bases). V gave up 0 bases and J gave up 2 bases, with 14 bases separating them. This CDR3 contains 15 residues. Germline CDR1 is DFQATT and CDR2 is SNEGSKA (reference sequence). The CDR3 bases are TGCAGTGCTAGAGAGACAGGGAGGAGCGCCTACGAGCAGTACTTC. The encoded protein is CSARETGRSAYEQYF.

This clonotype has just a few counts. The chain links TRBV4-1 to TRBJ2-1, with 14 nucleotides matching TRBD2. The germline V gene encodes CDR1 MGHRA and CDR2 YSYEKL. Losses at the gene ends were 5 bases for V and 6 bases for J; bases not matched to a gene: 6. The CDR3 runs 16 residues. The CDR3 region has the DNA TGCGCCAGCAGCACCCGACTAGCGGGAGGGTTCAATGAGCAGTTCTTC. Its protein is CASSTRLAGGFNEQFF.

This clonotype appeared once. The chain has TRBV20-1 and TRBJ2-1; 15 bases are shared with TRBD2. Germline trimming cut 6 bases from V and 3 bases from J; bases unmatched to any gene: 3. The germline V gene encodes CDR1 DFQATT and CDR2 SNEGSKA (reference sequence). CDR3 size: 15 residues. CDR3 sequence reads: CSARTSGRVYNEQFF. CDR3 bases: TGCAGTGCCCGGACTAGCGGGAGGGTCTACAATGAGCAGTTCTTC.

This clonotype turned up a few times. The CDR3 sequence is CSAGQGVSGNTIYF. In DNA form, the CDR3 reads TGCAGTGCGGGACAGGGCGTCTCTGGAAACACCATATATTTT. The rearrangement uses TRBV20-1 and TRBJ1-3, with 9 nucleotides matching TRBD1. Germline V lookup: CDR1 DFQATT, CDR2 SNEGSKA (reference sequence). This CDR3 contains 14 residues. J gave up 0 bases and V 6 bases, and 3 bases lay outside the gene matches.